The sequence of this TCR beta chain was determined in a study of cytomegalovirus exposure and HLA in healthy donors. Remarks on this clone: No antigen is known for it. The sample has other DNA sequences that encode this CDR3 too.

The CDR3 contains 13 residues. V was trimmed by 4 bases and J by 2 bases, leaving 9 bases between them. Germline CDR1 reads GTSNPN; CDR2 reads SVGIG (reference sequence). Study observations and caveats: Later on, a genetic analysis was performed. It linked a missense variant in DCLRE1C with V- and J-gene trimming of TCR beta. The classifier reportedly diagnosed cytomegalovirus status with high specificity and sensitivity.

The PCR employed 60 Vbeta primers together with 13 Jbeta primers. As originally analysed: An analysis that came later counted 70 million to 100 million unique TCR beta chains, roughly 11 million shared. Using immunoSEQ multiplex PCR, the repertoire was profiled, and TCRdb retains in-frame clones only, with some absent. V, J and clone size derive from that table, while D and trimming were established from the DNA sequence. The table lists 100,000 to 150,000 clones, roughly 82% of them singletons, with roughly an eighth in the top ten. Sample: PBMCs. This receptor was taken from an older woman in good health and CMV-seropositive. The V and J genes are TRBV30 and TRBJ1-5, with D possibly being TRBD1 (5 bases). CDR3 sequence: CAWTRGGNQPQHF. DNA of the CDR3: TGTGCCTGGACTAGGGGTGGCAATCAGCCCCAGCATTTT.